Below are 11 T cell receptor beta chains sequenced from a single sample in a study of blood T cell repertoires in COVID-19 (dated by TCRdb to 2018 to 2020). Preparation of the library involved the immunoSEQ multiplex PCR assay. Here the immuneACCESS table is served through TCRdb, limited to in-frame sequences with V and J called. Missing clones are a known gap in these copies; in checked studies unresolved V genes cover under half, and the rest lacks a known reason. This sample comprises about 320,000 clones, about 88% of them detected only once. Of the sample, approximately 2.5% falls within the top ten clones. Sequencing was performed on PBMCs or T cells enriched from blood (not recorded which). The receptors here all came from a man between 60 and 75 years old who had recovered from COVID-19.

The CDR3 coding sequence is TGTGCCAGCAGTTTAGGGGGCGCACATGAGCAGTACTTC. It yields the protein CASSLGGAHEQYF. This sequence joins TRBV25-1 and TRBJ2-7; 7 nucleotides agree with TRBD1. The CDR3 is made up of 13 amino acids. The V gene end was trimmed by 5 bases and the J gene end by 7 bases; junction bases not matched to a gene: 8. Looked up from germline, CDR1 is MGHDK and CDR2 is SYGVNS.

The chain combines TRBV7-6 with TRBJ2-1, with 15 bases lining up with TRBD2. With V trimmed by 5 bases and J by 4 bases, 6 bases remained unmatched. Germline V gene lookup returns CDR1 SGHVS and CDR2 FNYEAQ. CDR3 size: 17 residues. CDR3 sequence (DNA): TGTGCCAGCAGCCGGACTAGCGGGGGGGCGGCTTACAATGAGCAGTTCTTC. It encodes CASSRTSGGAAYNEQFF.

CDR3 in amino acids: CSVEGGQLFNTQYF. The CDR3 DNA sequence: TGCAGCGTTGAAGGGGGACAGTTATTCAATACGCAGTATTTT. J is TRBJ2-3 and V is TRBV29-1, with 7 positions matching TRBD1. CDR3 length: 14 amino acids. V shed 1 base, J shed 7 bases, and the junction held 8 bases outside the gene matches. Germline V CDR1 and CDR2: SQVTM, ANQGSEA.

V usage is TRBV4-1 and J usage is TRBJ2-3; D is possibly TRBD1 (6 bases). The CDR3 extends over 15 amino acids. Trimming pared 4 bases from V and 6 bases from J, leaving 17 bases between. Germline CDR1 is MGHRA and CDR2 is YSYEKL. The CDR3 loop reads CASSPRDMGPDTQYF. In DNA, the CDR3 is TGCGCCAGCAGCCCCCGGGACATGGGCCCCGATACGCAGTATTTT.

V and J are TRBV5-4 and TRBJ1-2; D is possibly TRBD1 (5 bases). Per germline, CDR1 SGHNT and CDR2 YYREEE (reference sequence). The CDR3 runs to 13 residues. Between the trimmed V and J ends, which lost 0 bases and 7 bases, there was a span of 10 bases. DNA for the CDR3: TGTGCCAGCAGCTTGGTCATCGGGGGTGGCTACACCTTC. It translates to CASSLVIGGGYTF.

The chain has TRBV7-8 and TRBJ1-4; D is ambiguous. The CDR3 consists of 14 residues. The germline V gene has CDR1 SGHVS and CDR2 FQNEAQ. Trimming shortened V by 1 base and J by 7 bases, and 10 bases separated the two germline ends. The CDR3 DNA reads as TGTGCCAGCAGCTTAGTTGGAGCGGGTGAAAAACTGTTTTTT. Its protein product is CASSLVGAGEKLFF.

V gene TRBV9 combines with J gene TRBJ2-7; TRBD1 might be the D (5 bases). CDR3 size: 15 residues. The V end lost 0 bases, the J end lost 2 bases, and 12 bases lay between the germline ends. Germline loops: CDR1 SGDLS, CDR2 YYNGEE. In nucleotides, the CDR3 is TGTGCCAGCAGCGTAGGCAGGGCGGACACCTACGAGCAGTACTTC. Its translation is CASSVGRADTYEQYF.

The chain combines TRBV7-9 with TRBJ2-1, with 9 bases identical to TRBD2. V gave up 3 bases and J gave up 5 bases; unmatched junction bases: 5. The CDR3 is 15 residues long. Per the germline V gene, CDR1 is SEHNR and CDR2 is FQNEAQ (reference sequence). This chain's CDR3 is CASSLAGGTNNEQFF. The DNA of the CDR3 is TGTGCCAGCAGCTTGGCGGGGGGGACAAACAATGAGCAGTTCTTC. Supplemented by reference TRBV7-9 and TRBJ2-1, the full variable domain reads DTGVSQNPRHKITKRGQNVTFRCDPISEHNRLYWYRQTLGQGPEFLTYFQNEAQLEKSRLLSDRFSAERPKGSFSTLEIQRTEQGDSAMYLCASSLAGGTNNEQFFGPGTRLTVL.

The chain recombines TRBV14 with TRBJ2-7; 13 bases line up with TRBD2. Looked up from germline, CDR1 is SGHDN and CDR2 is FVKESK. The CDR3 contains 18 residues. The V gene end was trimmed by 4 bases and the J gene end by 7 bases; junction bases not matched to a gene: 16. CDR3: CASSPPAQLLAGGDEQYF. The CDR3 bases are TGTGCCAGCAGCCCGCCAGCACAGTTACTAGCGGGAGGGGATGAGCAGTACTTC.

The chain carries TRBV11-1 and TRBJ2-6; the D gene is possibly TRBD1 (6 bases). Trimming pared 6 bases from V and 2 bases from J, leaving 11 bases between. The CDR3 sequence is 15 residues long. From germline, CDR1 is SGHAT and CDR2 FQDESV (reference sequence). The CDR3 sequence: CASSFTGTGANVLTF. CDR3 coding DNA: TGTGCCAGCAGTTTTACAGGGACTGGGGCCAACGTCCTGACTTTC.

This chain joins TRBV29-1 and TRBJ1-2; tentatively, D is TRBD1 (6 bases). CDR1 is SQVTM and CDR2 is ANQGSEA in the germline V gene. This CDR3 contains 12 residues. V was shortened by 2 bases and J by 13 bases, with 17 bases between the two germline ends. CDR3 sequence (DNA): TGCAGCGTTGAATACGGACAGACTTACATCACCTTC. It translates to CSVEYGQTYITF. The entire variable domain, with the rest obtained from reference TRBV29-1 and TRBJ1-2, is as follows: SAVISQKPSRDICQRGTSLTIQCQVDSQVTMMFWYRQQPGQSLTLIATANQGSEATYESGFVIDKFPISRPNLTFSTLTVSNMSPEDSSIYLCSVEYGQTYITFGSGTRLTVV.